This T cell receptor beta chain was identified in a study of spatial heterogeneity in lung cancer. Looking at the study overall: Compared with alpha-chain sequences, beta-chain sequences were consistently detected in greater numbers. In raw reads, more than nine appearances on average were recorded for each unique TCR and UMI combination.

Via MiXCR, TCRdb re-called the 5' RACE reads, giving one row per CDR3 protein. The sample yields tens of thousands of distinct CDR3 sequences, approximately 20% seen once. Time point here: sample taken at primary tumor resection. From tumor, nontumor lung or frozen PBMC, whole RNA was taken unsorted for sequencing. Germline V gene sequence: CDR1 LGHNA, CDR2 YNFKEQ. This CDR3 is 15 amino acids long. V was pared by 1 base and J by 4 bases, with 6 bases of the junction left unmatched. The starting material was PBMCs, obtained at surgery. V is TRBV4-2 and J is TRBJ2-5, with 7 bases aligning to TRBD2. The clonotype originates from a male donor with early-stage non-small cell lung cancer. The CDR3 coding sequence is TGTGCCAGCAGCCAAGGGGCGGGGGAGAGAGAGACCCAGTACTTC. It yields the protein CASSQGAGERETQYF.